The 26 T cell receptor beta chains below were found in one sample sequenced in a study of monozygotic twins with inflammatory bowel disease (dated by TCRdb to between 2018 and 2021). The method behind the library was 5' RACE. Sequencing was performed on an Illumina HiSeq 2500. Following reprocessing of the reads by TCRdb, the data hold one row per CDR3 protein sequence and no DNA is available. This sample's table carries over 150,000 distinct CDR3 sequences. In total, the top ten clones hold 2.4% of the sample. Sequencing was performed on blood. These receptors were obtained from a human donor with ulcerative colitis or Crohn's disease, or a healthy co-twin of an affected twin (not recorded which).

V usage is TRBV25-1 and J usage is TRBJ2-1; TCRdb picks TRBD2, but there is no DNA to check that call. CDR3 length: 15 residues. Germline V gene lookup returns CDR1 MGHDK and CDR2 SYGVNS. The CDR3 loop is CASSEASGEANEQFF.

The chain is built from TRBV20-1 and TRBJ2-7. The CDR3 has 14 residues. Germline V gene data show CDR1 as DFQATT and CDR2 as SNEGSKA (reference sequence). CDR3 loop: CSASKATTYYEQYF.

The V call is TRBV6-6, the J call TRBJ1-5. This CDR3 region has 12 residues. CDR1 is MNHNY, CDR2 SVGAGI, per germline (reference sequence). The CDR3 region is CASSYSEDRRHF.

This CDR3 reads CARADRVRENEAFF. This chain uses TRBV10-3 with TRBJ1-1; TCRdb names TRBD1, which stays unverified in the absence of DNA. Germline V gene lookup returns CDR1 ENHRY and CDR2 SYGVKD. The length of the CDR3 is 14 residues.

This chain links TRBV20-1 with TRBJ2-5; TCRdb's D gene call, TRBD2, goes unchecked for lack of DNA. In germline, CDR1 is DFQATT, CDR2 SNEGSKA (reference sequence). The CDR3 contains 15 residues. The CDR3 is CSAVLDAPMAETQYF.

This chain joins TRBV11-2 and TRBJ2-7; TCRdb's D call of TRBD2 is untestable without DNA. This CDR3 comprises 15 residues. Germline CDR1 SGHAT, CDR2 FQNNGV. The CDR3 sequence: CASSSLGGHFYEQYF.

The V and J genes are TRBV7-8 and TRBJ2-7; TCRdb names TRBD2, which stays unverified in the absence of DNA. This CDR3 region has 19 residues. CDR1 and CDR2 (germline): SGHVS, FQNEAQ. CDR3 loop: CASSPRTSGSTRFRYEQYF. Full variable domain (remainder filled in from reference TRBV7-8 and TRBJ2-7): GAGVSQSPRYKVAKRGQDVALRCDPISGHVSLFWYQQALGQGPEFLTYFQNEAQLDKSGLPSDRFFAERPEGSVSTLKIQRTQQEDSAVYLCASSPRTSGSTRFRYEQYFGPGTRLTVT.

The rearrangement joins TRBV3-1 to TRBJ1-4. The CDR3 has 14 amino acids. CDR1 is LGHDT, CDR2 YNNKEL, per germline (reference sequence). This CDR3 is CASSIPSHNEKLFF.

The chain joins TRBV20-1 to TRBJ1-1; absent DNA, TCRdb's TRBD1 call cannot be checked. Germline V CDR1 and CDR2: DFQATT, SNEGSKA (reference sequence). The CDR3 has 14 amino acids. The CDR3 spells CSASTTGGGTEAFF.

This chain joins TRBV7-3 and TRBJ2-2. CDR1 is SGHTA, CDR2 FQGTGA, per germline. The CDR3 is 19 amino acids. The CDR3 reads CASSLKGHGVSANTGELFF.

This chain links TRBV6-2 or TRBV6-3 with TRBJ1-5; TCRdb's assignment of TRBD1 cannot be checked, as there is no DNA. CDR1 is MNHEY and CDR2 is SVGEGT in the germline V gene. The CDR3 contains 17 residues. CDR3 region: CASSYADAGNSNQPQHF.

The chain is built from TRBV7-9 and TRBJ1-5. The CDR3 consists of 12 residues. Looked up from germline, CDR1 is SEHNR and CDR2 is FQNEAQ (reference sequence). The CDR3 loop is CASSLGDQPQHF.

This chain links TRBV19 with TRBJ1-2. Germline V CDR1 and CDR2: LNHDA, SQIVND (reference sequence). The length of the CDR3 is 13 residues. The CDR3 here is CASSISVNYGYTF. Full variable domain (outside the CDR3, taken from reference TRBV19 and TRBJ1-2): DGGITQSPKYLFRKEGQNVTLSCEQNLNHDAMYWYRQDPGQGLRLIYYSQIVNDFQKGDIAEGYSVSREKKESFPLTVTSAQKNPTAFYLCASSISVNYGYTFGSGTRLTVV.

J is TRBJ2-7 and V is TRBV7-2. The CDR3 length is 12 residues. Germline CDR1 is SGHTA and CDR2 is FQGNSA. The CDR3 is CASSLAVGEQYF.

The chain links TRBV20-1 to TRBJ1-6; TCRdb designates TRBD1, a call that cannot be tested without DNA. Germline-derived CDR1 and CDR2 are DFQATT and SNEGSKA (reference sequence). The CDR3 is made up of 13 amino acids. CDR3 sequence reads: CSAALGGNSPLHF.

The chain carries TRBV20-1 and TRBJ2-4; there is no DNA to check the TCRdb D call of TRBD2. The CDR3 runs 15 residues. The germline V gene encodes CDR1 DFQATT and CDR2 SNEGSKA (reference sequence). Here the CDR3 reads CSADKRGLAKNMQYF.

CDR3 residues: CASSPGREPYEQYF. V is TRBV18 and J is TRBJ2-7; without DNA, the TCRdb call of TRBD1 cannot be checked. There are 14 residues in the CDR3. Germline-derived CDR1 and CDR2 are KGHSH and LQKENI.

The chain couples TRBV11-3 to TRBJ2-4; TCRdb picks TRBD1, but there is no DNA to check that call. Germline CDR1 and CDR2: SGHNT and YENEEA. This CDR3 spans 15 amino acids. This chain's CDR3 is CASSLDRVGDNIQYF.

The V gene is TRBV24-1, the J gene TRBJ2-3; TCRdb indicates TRBD2, and absent DNA this call remains unverified. Germline V lookup: CDR1 KGHDR, CDR2 SFDVKD. The CDR3 covers 20 residues. CDR3 region: CATSDLQSSASGGGYDTQYF.

CDR3 residues: CASSLSGETQYF. This sequence joins TRBV27 and TRBJ2-5. The CDR3 loop spans 12 amino acids. Germline CDR1 is MNHEY and CDR2 is SMNVEV (reference sequence).

The chain couples TRBV3-1 to TRBJ2-1; lacking DNA, the TRBD1 call made by TCRdb goes unchecked. Germline V CDR1 and CDR2: LGHDT, YNNKEL (reference sequence). This CDR3 region has 15 residues. The CDR3 spells CASSQVGQGSNGQFF.

The chain has TRBV5-1 and TRBJ2-1. The CDR3 consists of 12 residues. CDR1 is SGHRS, CDR2 YFSETQ, per germline. This chain's CDR3 is CASSFYKNEQFF.

V is TRBV2 and J is TRBJ2-2; the D call of TRBD1 rests on TCRdb alone, since no DNA is present to check it. The CDR3 extends over 14 amino acids. Germline lookup yields CDR1 SNHLY and CDR2 FYNNEI. The CDR3 sequence: CASRSRGDTGELFF.

This chain uses TRBV19 with TRBJ1-4; lacking DNA, the TRBD1 call made by TCRdb goes unchecked. This CDR3 has 14 residues. Germline V gene lookup returns CDR1 LNHDA and CDR2 SQIVND (reference sequence). The CDR3 reads CASSPSRGTEKLFF.

The chain couples TRBV11-1 to TRBJ2-1; lacking DNA, the TRBD2 call made by TCRdb goes unchecked. Germline V lookup: CDR1 SGHAT, CDR2 FQDESV (reference sequence). This CDR3 contains 18 residues. This CDR3 reads CASSLRRLAPSSYNEQFF.

The CDR3 loop is CSAPLAGGFTDTQYF. The chain combines TRBV20-1 with TRBJ2-3; the TRBD2 assignment by TCRdb is unverifiable without DNA. Germline V gives CDR1 DFQATT, CDR2 SNEGSKA (reference sequence). The CDR3 runs 15 residues.